The present TCR beta chain was sequenced within a study of molecular identifiers for immune sequencing clone quantification. Whole-study findings and limits: For highly expanded clones, sizes could be underestimated when identical TCR molecules share a barcode.

With listed TCR primers and previously described methods, bulk TCR libraries were prepared. TCRdb redid the calling of the PCR reads with MiXCR, one entry per CDR3 protein. The repertoire holds 8,000 to 10,000 distinct CDR3 sequences, with approximately 15% as singletons. The CDR3 consists of 14 residues. Germline V lookup: CDR1 PRHDT, CDR2 FYEKMQ (reference sequence). Trimming shortened V by 3 bases and J by 4 bases, and 13 bases separated the two germline ends. This clonotype was observed a few times. Its antigen is unidentified. The sequence was obtained from a human donor in good health. Some libraries in this study had Jurkat cell RNA spiked in. The chain joins TRBV13 to TRBJ2-7, with D tentatively TRBD1 (5 bases). Sequenced sample: naive CD8+ T cells from blood, with Jurkat cell RNA spiked in. Documented subset: FACS-sorted CD8+CD4-CCR7+CD45RA+ naive T cells. The CDR3 sequence is CASSFKGQPYEQYF. The CDR3 DNA is TGTGCCAGCAGCTTCAAGGGGCAACCTTACGAGCAGTACTTC.